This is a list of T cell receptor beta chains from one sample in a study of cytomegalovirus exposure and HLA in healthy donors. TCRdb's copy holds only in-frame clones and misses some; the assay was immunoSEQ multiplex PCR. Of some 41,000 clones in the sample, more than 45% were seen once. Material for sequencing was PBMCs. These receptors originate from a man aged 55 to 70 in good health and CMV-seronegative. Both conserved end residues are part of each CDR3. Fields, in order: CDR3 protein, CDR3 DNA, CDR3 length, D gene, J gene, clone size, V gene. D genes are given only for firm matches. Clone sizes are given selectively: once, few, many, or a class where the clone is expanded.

CASTARGRDTEAFF | TGCGCCAGCACCGCCCGGGGGAGGGACACTGAAGCTTTCTTT | 14 | . | TRBJ1-1 | . | TRBV5-1
CASCPERGSYNEQFF | TGTGCCAGCTGTCCAGAGCGGGGGTCCTACAATGAGCAGTTCTTC | 15 | TRBD2 | TRBJ2-1 | few | TRBV2
CASSQTGTQSYEQYF | TGTGCCAGCAGTCAAACCGGGACTCAATCCTACGAGCAGTACTTC | 15 | . | TRBJ2-7 | . | TRBV6-6
CASSLYRGSPQYF | TGTGCCAGCAGCCTTTACAGGGGGAGCCCCCAGTACTTC | 13 | TRBD1 | TRBJ2-5 | few | TRBV14
CASSEVPGDYEQYF | TGCGCCAGCAGTGAAGTCCCTGGAGATTACGAGCAGTACTTC | 14 | . | TRBJ2-7 | . | TRBV6-1
CASSSQGRNTEAFF | TGTGCCAGCAGTTCCCAGGGGCGGAACACTGAAGCTTTCTTT | 14 | . | TRBJ1-1 | few | TRBV6-5
CASSSYTGELFF | TGTGCCAGCAGCTCATACACCGGGGAGCTGTTTTTT | 12 | . | TRBJ2-2 | few | TRBV11-3
CASSLGSGNSYEQYF | TGTGCCAGCAGCTTGGGGTCGGGGAACTCCTACGAGCAGTACTTC | 15 | . | TRBJ2-7 | few | TRBV5-4
CARDPSSGANVLTF | TGTGCCAGGGATCCTAGCTCTGGGGCCAACGTCCTGACTTTC | 14 | . | TRBJ2-6 | . | TRBV2
CASSSGVPAYGYTF | TGTGCCAGCAGTTCAGGGGTTCCCGCCTATGGCTACACCTTC | 14 | . | TRBJ1-2 | . | TRBV27
CAWSVRAGGTQYF | TGTGCCTGGAGTGTACGGGCGGGAGGGACCCAGTACTTC | 13 | TRBD2 | TRBJ2-5 | . | TRBV30
CASRSTGNPQPQHF | TGTGCCAGCAGGTCGACAGGGAACCCTCAGCCCCAGCATTTT | 14 | TRBD1 | TRBJ1-5 | . | TRBV2
CASSEGRGPPGNTEAFF | TGTGCCAGCAGTGAGGGCAGGGGCCCCCCGGGGAACACTGAAGCTTTCTTT | 17 | . | TRBJ1-1 | few | TRBV2
CASNRGTTDNEQFF | TGTGCCAGCAACCGAGGCACGACGGACAATGAGCAGTTCTTC | 14 | . | TRBJ2-1 | . | TRBV7-9
CASSLGGVNQPQHF | TGTGCCAGCAGTTTAGGCGGGGTGAATCAGCCCCAGCATTTT | 14 | . | TRBJ1-5 | . | TRBV28
CASSFPQVTEAFF | TGTGCCAGCAGCTTCCCACAGGTTACTGAAGCTTTCTTT | 13 | . | TRBJ1-1 | . | TRBV5-4
CASSFDRGTDTQYF | TGTGCCAGCAGTTTCGACAGGGGGACGGATACGCAGTATTTT | 14 | TRBD1 | TRBJ2-3 | . | TRBV28
CAFGGTEAFF | TGTGCCTTCGGAGGGACTGAAGCTTTCTTT | 10 | . | TRBJ1-1 | few | TRBV2
CASRVDTARGNTEAFF | TGTGCCAGCAGGGTGGACACTGCGCGTGGGAACACTGAAGCTTTCTTT | 16 | . | TRBJ1-1 | . | TRBV2
CASIGGVPKNIQYF | TGTGCCAGCATCGGGGGAGTCCCCAAAAACATTCAGTACTTC | 14 | . | TRBJ2-4 | . | TRBV28
CASSYTLAGGPGGELFF | TGTGCCAGCAGCTACACCTTAGCGGGAGGGCCAGGCGGGGAGCTGTTTTTT | 17 | TRBD2 | TRBJ2-2 | . | TRBV13
CASSWDRVVTGNTIYF | TGTGCCAGCAGTTGGGACAGGGTCGTCACTGGAAACACCATATATTTT | 16 | TRBD1 | TRBJ1-3 | . | TRBV2
CASSTGETNEKLFF | TGTGCCAGTAGTACAGGGGAGACTAATGAAAAACTGTTTTTT | 14 | . | TRBJ1-4 | . | TRBV19
CASSLRGYEQYF | TGTGCCAGCAGTTTACGGGGCTACGAGCAGTACTTC | 12 | . | TRBJ2-7 | once | TRBV27
CATSREPGTGGYYGYTF | TGTGCCACCAGCAGAGAGCCCGGGACAGGGGGCTACTATGGCTACACCTTC | 17 | TRBD1 | TRBJ1-2 | . | TRBV15
CASRDPGPNQPQHF | TGTGCCAGCAGGGATCCGGGTCCCAATCAGCCCCAGCATTTT | 14 | . | TRBJ1-5 | few | TRBV6-5
CASSLDLTTEQYF | TGCGCCAGCAGCTTGGATCTCACTACGGAGCAGTACTTC | 13 | . | TRBJ2-7 | . | TRBV5-1
CASSQVTSVNEQFF | TGCGCCAGCAGCCAAGTCACTAGCGTTAATGAGCAGTTCTTC | 14 | TRBD2 | TRBJ2-1 | . | TRBV4-1
CASGRGTSGTSGDTQYF | TGTGCTAGTGGCCGGGGGACTAGCGGGACGAGTGGAGATACGCAGTATTTT | 17 | TRBD2 | TRBJ2-3 | . | TRBV12-5
CASSPGRRGYGYTF | TGTGCCAGCAGTCCAGGACGGAGGGGCTATGGCTACACCTTC | 14 | . | TRBJ1-2 | . | TRBV27
CAWTKGPTAFF | TGTGCCTGGACGAAGGGGCCGACAGCTTTCTTT | 11 | . | TRBJ1-1 | . | TRBV30
CASSKGGSGKTDTQYF | TGTGCCAGCAGCAAAGGAGGTAGCGGGAAGACAGATACGCAGTATTTT | 16 | . | TRBJ2-3 | many | TRBV21-1
CASNTGLTRSYEQYF | TGTGCCAGCAATACCGGACTGACCCGATCATACGAGCAGTACTTC | 15 | . | TRBJ2-7 | . | TRBV7-2
CASSQGSGQRYEQYF | TGCGCCAGCAGCCAAGGCTCGGGACAAAGATACGAGCAGTACTTC | 15 | . | TRBJ2-7 | . | TRBV4-1
CASSSDLTYGYTF | TGTGCCAGCAGTTCTGATCTAACCTATGGCTACACCTTC | 13 | . | TRBJ1-2 | few | TRBV27
CASSFTAGVAYEQYF | TGTGCCAGCAGCTTCACGGCAGGGGTTGCCTACGAGCAGTACTTC | 15 | . | TRBJ2-7 | . | TRBV7-9
CSVAARVGETQYF | TGCAGCGTCGCCGCCAGGGTGGGAGAGACCCAGTACTTC | 13 | . | TRBJ2-5 | few | TRBV29-1
CASSPTSNPEAFF | TGTGCCAGCAGTCCAACAAGTAACCCTGAAGCTTTCTTT | 13 | . | TRBJ1-1 | . | TRBV28
CASSHAGTYEQYF | TGTGCCAGCAGCCACGCGGGAACCTACGAGCAGTACTTC | 13 | . | TRBJ2-7 | . | TRBV4-2
CASSLPGLDLSEQYF | TGTGCCAGCAGCTTACCGGGACTGGACCTCTCCGAGCAGTACTTC | 15 | . | TRBJ2-7 | . | TRBV5-4
CASSVADFPGEKLFF | TGTGCCAGCAGCGTAGCGGACTTCCCGGGGGAAAAACTGTTTTTT | 15 | . | TRBJ1-4 | once | TRBV9
CASSLTGSTGELFF | TGTGCCAGCAGCTTAACCGGGAGCACCGGGGAGCTGTTTTTT | 14 | . | TRBJ2-2 | . | TRBV7-2
CASSYLAGNTEAFF | TGTGCCAGCAGTTACCTCGCGGGGAACACTGAAGCTTTCTTT | 14 | . | TRBJ1-1 | few | TRBV6-5
CASSQQGDEQYF | TGTGCCAGCAGCCAGCAGGGCGACGAGCAGTACTTC | 12 | . | TRBJ2-7 | . | TRBV7-9
CAWSVPISNTGELFF | TGTGCCTGGAGTGTACCTATCTCGAACACCGGGGAGCTGTTTTTT | 15 | . | TRBJ2-2 | few | TRBV30
CSVRSRGKTDTQYF | TGCAGCGTTCGAAGCAGGGGTAAGACAGATACGCAGTATTTT | 14 | . | TRBJ2-3 | . | TRBV29-1
CASSYDPSGGSTDTQYF | TGCGCCAGCAGCTATGACCCCAGCGGGGGGAGCACAGATACGCAGTATTTT | 17 | TRBD2 | TRBJ2-3 | few | TRBV5-1
CASSLGHTNTEAFF | TGTGCCAGCAGTTTAGGACACACGAACACTGAAGCTTTCTTT | 14 | . | TRBJ1-1 | . | TRBV25-1
CASTLDRLPNEQFF | TGTGCCAGCACCCTAGACCGATTACCCAATGAGCAGTTCTTC | 14 | . | TRBJ2-1 | . | TRBV7-2
CASSHSQGQNYGYTF | TGCGCCAGCAGCCACTCCCAGGGGCAGAACTATGGCTACACCTTC | 15 | . | TRBJ1-2 | . | TRBV4-1
CASSADRDRNTIYF | TGTGCCAGCAGCGCAGACAGGGATCGAAACACCATATATTTT | 14 | TRBD1 | TRBJ1-3 | . | TRBV7-6
CAWSVGTGDIQYF | TGTGCCTGGAGTGTAGGGACGGGAGACATTCAGTACTTC | 13 | . | TRBJ2-4 | . | TRBV30
CASSLGRKGEQFF | TGTGCCAGCAGTCTAGGAAGAAAAGGAGAGCAGTTCTTC | 13 | . | TRBJ2-1 | . | TRBV27
CASSGWKGRRKYNEQFF | TGTGCCAGCAGCGGGTGGAAGGGGAGGAGAAAATACAATGAGCAGTTCTTC | 17 | . | TRBJ2-1 | . | TRBV5-4
CASSPLQGTEAFF | TGTGCCAGCAGCCCGTTGCAGGGGACTGAAGCTTTCTTT | 13 | . | TRBJ1-1 | few | TRBV5-4
CASSPLREGKFF | TGTGCCAGCAGCCCTTTGCGGGAGGGTAAGTTCTTC | 12 | TRBD2 | TRBJ2-1 | few | TRBV2
CASSLDLLAHEQYF | TGTGCCAGCAGCTTAGATCTTCTAGCACACGAGCAGTACTTC | 14 | . | TRBJ2-7 | few | TRBV11-2
CASSGWTSGSRETQYF | TGTGCCAGCAGCGGGTGGACTAGCGGGAGTCGAGAGACCCAGTACTTC | 16 | TRBD2 | TRBJ2-5 | . | TRBV7-9
CASTSTEGQYF | TGTGCCAGCACATCGACCGAGGGGCAGTACTTC | 11 | . | TRBJ2-7 | . | TRBV5-4